These 4 T cell receptor beta chains were sequenced from one sample in a study of blood T cell repertoires in COVID-19. The table came from immunoSEQ multiplex PCR; TCRdb's copy has only in-frame clones and leaves some out. Among roughly 110,000 clones listed, approximately 80% were seen once. Sequencing was done on a sample of peripheral blood. These receptors were taken from a woman aged 40 to 50 with acute or convalescent COVID-19.

The rearrangement links TRBV30 to TRBJ1-3; TRBD1 matches 9 bases. The germline CDR1 and CDR2 sequences are GTSNPN and SVGIG (reference sequence). This CDR3 is 14 amino acids long. The CDR3 sequence is CAWQGQGSGNTIYF. The CDR3 region has the DNA TGTGCTTGGCAGGGACAGGGATCTGGAAACACCATATATTTT.

As for this clone: Other DNA sequences in this specimen translate into the identical CDR3. The chain carries TRBV30 and TRBJ1-5; perhaps TRBD1 as D (5 bases). This CDR3 has 13 amino acids. CDR1 and CDR2 from the germline V gene are GTSNPN and SVGIG (reference sequence). The V and J ends lost 1 base and 5 bases respectively, with 9 bases between them. CDR3 sequence reads: CAWSAGGDQPQHF. The CDR3 DNA reads TGTGCCTGGAGTGCTGGAGGGGATCAGCCCCAGCATTTT.

Comments on this clone: Germline is not matched at one junction end, which may reflect a read error. The V call is TRBV2, the J call TRBJ1-2; D is ambiguous. Germline V lookup: CDR1 SNHLY, CDR2 FYNNEI. CDR3 length: 14 amino acids. This CDR3 is CASTEKRTNYGYTF. The CDR3 bases are TGTGCCAGCACTGAAAAGCGAACGAACTATGGCTACACCTTC.

This clone was seen just once. The chain has TRBV27 and TRBJ1-6; 7 bases agree with TRBD1. Germline V CDR1 and CDR2: MNHEY, SMNVEV (reference sequence). The CDR3 spans 15 residues. V lost 8 bases, J lost 7 bases, and 11 bases stayed unmatched. CDR3 amino acids: CASDHQDRENSPLHF. The CDR3 coding sequence is TGTGCCAGCGATCATCAAGACAGGGAAAATTCACCCCTCCACTTT.